These T cell receptor beta chains were read from a single sample in a study of T cell changes during pregnancy in multiple sclerosis. TCRdb's copy holds only in-frame clones and misses some; the assay was immunoSEQ multiplex PCR. The sample includes approximately 47,000 clones, about 90% of them seen just once. Sequenced here: peripheral blood, sampled in the first trimester of pregnancy. All receptors come from a female donor with multiple sclerosis, enrolled in a pregnancy study. The CDR3 runs from the conserved cysteine through the conserved F or W. D genes are given only for firm matches. Clone size is not always given. Where it is, it says once, few, many or a class for expanded clones.

abundance	v_gene	j_gene	d_gene	len	CDR3aa	CDR3nt
NA	TRBV7-2	TRBJ1-3	NA	15	CASSSQAFSGNTIYF	TGTGCCAGCAGCTCGCAGGCTTTCTCTGGAAACACCATATATTTT
once	TRBV6-7	TRBJ1-1	TRBD1	15	CASQSGDRGNTEAFF	TGTGCCAGCCAATCGGGGGACAGGGGGAACACTGAAGCTTTCTTT
NA	TRBV18	TRBJ2-1	TRBD2	17	CASSVNMALAGGNEQFF	TGTGCCAGCTCAGTCAACATGGCACTAGCGGGGGGGAATGAGCAGTTCTTC
NA	TRBV5-1	TRBJ1-1	NA	15	CASSLRVQGESEAFF	TGCGCCAGCAGCTTGCGGGTTCAGGGTGAATCTGAAGCTTTCTTT
NA	TRBV27	TRBJ2-7	NA	16	CASRKGGWKGSYEQYF	TGTGCCAGCAGAAAGGGAGGATGGAAGGGCTCCTACGAGCAGTACTTC
NA	TRBV10-3	TRBJ1-2	NA	17	CANERRQNRKGDYGYTF	TGTGCCAACGAGAGAAGACAGAACAGGAAAGGGGACTATGGCTACACCTTC
once	TRBV7-9	TRBJ1-3	TRBD1	15	CASSFTGVGGNTIYF	TGTGCCAGCAGTTTCACAGGGGTTGGAGGAAACACCATATATTTT
NA	TRBV6-1	TRBJ2-1	TRBD1	10	CASGQGRQFF	TGTGCCAGCGGACAGGGAAGGCAGTTCTTC
once	TRBV6-1	TRBJ1-2	NA	12	CASQGTRDGYTF	TGTGCCAGTCAGGGGACAAGAGATGGCTACACCTTC
NA	TRBV29-1	TRBJ1-5	NA	12	CSAGTSNQPQHF	TGCAGCGCAGGGACTTCCAATCAGCCCCAGCATTTT
once	TRBV15	TRBJ2-5	TRBD2	16	CATSRVGGGIQETQYF	TGTGCCACCAGCAGAGTGGGCGGGGGAATACAAGAGACCCAGTACTTC
once	TRBV9	TRBJ1-5	TRBD1	17	CASSSDDYRGSNQPQHF	TGTGCCAGCAGTTCTGATGACTACAGGGGTAGCAATCAGCCCCAGCATTTT
NA	TRBV5-4	TRBJ1-2	NA	17	CASSLVERPQAGDGYTF	TGTGCCAGCAGCTTGGTCGAGCGGCCACAAGCTGGTGATGGCTACACCTTC
NA	TRBV27	TRBJ1-2	NA	15	CASSFGTPANYGYTF	TGTGCCAGCAGTTTTGGCACCCCAGCTAACTATGGCTACACCTTC
NA	TRBV5-4	TRBJ2-7	NA	13	CASSSGDIGEQYF	TGTGCCAGCAGCTCCGGGGATATAGGGGAGCAGTACTTC
once	TRBV9	TRBJ2-1	TRBD2	13	CASSVGTSGEQFF	TGTGCCAGCAGCGTAGGTACTAGCGGTGAGCAGTTCTTC
NA	TRBV5-1	TRBJ2-7	TRBD1	16	CASSSTPGQGAGEQYF	TGCGCCAGCAGCTCGACCCCGGGACAGGGGGCCGGCGAGCAGTACTTC